What follows is one TCR beta chain and its context. Antigen unknown. Trimming removed 6 bases from V and 1 base from J, with 12 bases in between. This CDR3 has 13 residues. Germline V CDR1 and CDR2: DFQATT, SNEGSKA (reference sequence). The library gave individual cDNA molecules unique molecular identifiers. One entry per CDR3 protein, called by TCRdb with MiXCR from the RACE reads. The repertoire holds about 400,000 distinct CDR3 sequences, over 6% seen once, with under 7% in the top ten. These data belong to a study of human T cells and chemical hapten exposure. Study-wide results and caveats: DPC sensitization left the count of TCRs above 1 in 1000 unchanged. Significantly greater numbers of large CDR3 similarity clusters came from expanded TCRs than from controls.

This sample's time point: patch test 2, 6 weeks after DPC sensitization. The treatment: therapeutic diphenylcyclopropenone sensitization with weekly scalp DPC. V gene TRBV20-1 combines with J gene TRBJ1-1; perhaps TRBD1 as D (5 bases). Sequenced material: whole blood, taken in connection with sensitization to the hapten diphenylcyclopropenone (DPC). This clonotype was sampled from a woman younger than 35 with alopecia areata. Some clones in this sample may be carry-over from other donors' samples. Here the CDR3 reads CSAGGQRNTEAFF. In nucleotides, the CDR3 is TGCAGTGCGGGGGGTCAAAGGAACACTGAAGCTTTCTTT.